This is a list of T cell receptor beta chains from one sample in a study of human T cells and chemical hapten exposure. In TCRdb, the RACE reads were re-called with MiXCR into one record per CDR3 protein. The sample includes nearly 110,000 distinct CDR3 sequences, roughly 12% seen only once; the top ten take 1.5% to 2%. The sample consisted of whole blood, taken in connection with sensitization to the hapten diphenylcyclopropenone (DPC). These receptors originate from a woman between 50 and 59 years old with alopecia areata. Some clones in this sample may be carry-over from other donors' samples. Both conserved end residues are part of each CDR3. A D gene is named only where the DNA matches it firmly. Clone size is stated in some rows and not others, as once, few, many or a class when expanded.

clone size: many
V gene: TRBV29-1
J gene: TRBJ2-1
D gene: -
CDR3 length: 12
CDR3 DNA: TGCAGCGTACGGAGGGACTACAATGAGCAGTTCTTC
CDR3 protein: CSVRRDYNEQFF

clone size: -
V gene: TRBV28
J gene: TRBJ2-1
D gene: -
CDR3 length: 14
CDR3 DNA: TGTGCCAGCACCCCTGACAGATACTACAATGAGCAGTTCTTC
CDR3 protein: CASTPDRYYNEQFF

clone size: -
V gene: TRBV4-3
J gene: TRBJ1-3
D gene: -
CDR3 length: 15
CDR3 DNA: TGCGCCAGCAGCCAAGACAGCGGCAGGAGAAACACCATATATTTT
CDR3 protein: CASSQDSGRRNTIYF

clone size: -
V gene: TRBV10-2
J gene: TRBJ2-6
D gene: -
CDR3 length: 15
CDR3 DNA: TGCGCCAGCAAAGGTGGGGGCTCTGGGGCCAACGTCCTGACTTTC
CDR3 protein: CASKGGGSGANVLTF

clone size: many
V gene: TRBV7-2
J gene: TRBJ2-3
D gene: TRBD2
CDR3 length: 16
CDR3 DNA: TGTGCCAGCAGCAAAATACCGGGACTAGCAACAGATACGCAGTATTTT
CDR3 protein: CASSKIPGLATDTQYF

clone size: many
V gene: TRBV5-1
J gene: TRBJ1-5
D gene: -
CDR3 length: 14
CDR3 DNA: TGCGCCAGCAGCTTGGAGGGGGGCTTTCAGCCCCAGCATTTT
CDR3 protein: CASSLEGGFQPQHF

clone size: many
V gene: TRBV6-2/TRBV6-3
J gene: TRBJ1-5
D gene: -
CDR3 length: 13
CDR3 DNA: TGTGCCAGCAGTTACTATAGCAATCAGCCCCAGCATTTT
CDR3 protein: CASSYYSNQPQHF

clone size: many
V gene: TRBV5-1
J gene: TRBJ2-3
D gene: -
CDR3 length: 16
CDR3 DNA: TGCGCCAGCAGCGCCGGACGGAGCTTTATCACAGATACGCAGTATTTT
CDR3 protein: CASSAGRSFITDTQYF

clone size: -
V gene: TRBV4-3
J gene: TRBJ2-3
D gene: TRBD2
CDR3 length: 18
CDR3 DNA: TGCGCCAGCAGCCAAGATCGTCGGGCGGGGGTTATCGCAGATACGCAGTATTTT
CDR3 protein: CASSQDRRAGVIADTQYF

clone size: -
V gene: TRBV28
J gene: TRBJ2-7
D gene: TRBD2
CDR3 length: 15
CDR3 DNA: TGTGCCAGCAGTTTAAGCGGGAGAAGCTCCTACGAGCAGTACTTC
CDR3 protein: CASSLSGRSSYEQYF

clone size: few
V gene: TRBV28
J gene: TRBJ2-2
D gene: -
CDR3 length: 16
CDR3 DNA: TGTGCCAGCAGTATTAGGTCCGGGACCTACACCGGGGAGCTGTTTTTT
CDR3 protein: CASSIRSGTYTGELFF

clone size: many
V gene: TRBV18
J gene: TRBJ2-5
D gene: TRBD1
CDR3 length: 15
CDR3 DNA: TGTGCCAGCTCACCAATGACAGGGCATGCGGAGACCCAGTACTTC
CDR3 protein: CASSPMTGHAETQYF

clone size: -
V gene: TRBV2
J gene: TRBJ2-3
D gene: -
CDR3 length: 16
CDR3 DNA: TGTGCCAGCAGTGAATTTCTAGCAGCTAGCACAGATACGCAGTATTTT
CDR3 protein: CASSEFLAASTDTQYF

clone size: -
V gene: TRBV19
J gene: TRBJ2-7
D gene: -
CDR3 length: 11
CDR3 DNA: TGTGCCAGTAGTATAGGCCGGGAGCAGTACTTC
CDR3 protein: CASSIGREQYF

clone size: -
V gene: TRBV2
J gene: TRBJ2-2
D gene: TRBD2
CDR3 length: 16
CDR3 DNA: TGTGCCAGCAGTTATGGTAGCGGGAGCCTCACCGGGGAGCTGTTTTTT
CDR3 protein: CASSYGSGSLTGELFF

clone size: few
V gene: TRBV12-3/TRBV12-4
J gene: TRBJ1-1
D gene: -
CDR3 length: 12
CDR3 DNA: TGTGCCAGCAGTTTCGGGAACACTGAAGCTTTCTTT
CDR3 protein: CASSFGNTEAFF

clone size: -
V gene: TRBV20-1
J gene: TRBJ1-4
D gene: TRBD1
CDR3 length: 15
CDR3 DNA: TGCAGTGCTAATTTAAGGGAAGACAGGGGCGAAAAACTGTTTTTT
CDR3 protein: CSANLREDRGEKLFF

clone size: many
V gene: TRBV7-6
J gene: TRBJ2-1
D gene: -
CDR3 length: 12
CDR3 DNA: TGTGCCAGCAGCTTATTCGGACAAATTTGGTTCTTC
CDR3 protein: CASSLFGQIWFF

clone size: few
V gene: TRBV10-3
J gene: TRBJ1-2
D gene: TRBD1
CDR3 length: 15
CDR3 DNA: TGTGCCATCAGTGAATCACAGGGGGCGCTGGATGGCTACACCTTC
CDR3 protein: CAISESQGALDGYTF

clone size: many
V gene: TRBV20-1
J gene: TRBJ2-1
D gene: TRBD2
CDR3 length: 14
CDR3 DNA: TGCAGTGCTAGAGATGGGGGGGTAAACAATGAGCAGTTCTTC
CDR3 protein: CSARDGGVNNEQFF

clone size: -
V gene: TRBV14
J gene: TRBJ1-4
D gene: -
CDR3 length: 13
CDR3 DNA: TGTGCCAGCAGCTCGGGAGCGGTGGAAAAACTGTTTTTT
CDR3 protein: CASSSGAVEKLFF

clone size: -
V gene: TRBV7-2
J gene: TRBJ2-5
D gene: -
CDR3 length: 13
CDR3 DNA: TGTGCCAGCAGCTTAGCTAGGGAGGAGACCCAGTACTTC
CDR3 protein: CASSLAREETQYF

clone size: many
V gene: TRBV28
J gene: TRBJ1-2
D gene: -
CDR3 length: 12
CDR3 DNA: TGTGCCAGCAGAGCTAAACCTGGGGGCTACACCTTC
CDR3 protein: CASRAKPGGYTF

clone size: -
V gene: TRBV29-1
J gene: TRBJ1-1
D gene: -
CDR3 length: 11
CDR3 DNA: TGCAGCATCGGGGAAAACACTGAAGCTTTCTTT
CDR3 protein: CSIGENTEAFF

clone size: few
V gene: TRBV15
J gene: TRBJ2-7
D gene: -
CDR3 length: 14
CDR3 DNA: TGTGCCACCAGCCGTCAACAAGGACCCTACGAGCAGTACTTC
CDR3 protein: CATSRQQGPYEQYF

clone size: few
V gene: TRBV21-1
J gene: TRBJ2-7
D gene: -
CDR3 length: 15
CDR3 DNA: TGTGCCACCCCCTTCAGGGACAATAGCCTCGGCGAGCAGTACTTC
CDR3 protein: CATPFRDNSLGEQYF

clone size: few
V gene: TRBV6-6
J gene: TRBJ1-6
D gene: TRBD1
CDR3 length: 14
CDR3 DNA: TGTGCCAGCAGGTACAGGGGCGGTAATTCACCCCTCCACTTT
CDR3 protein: CASRYRGGNSPLHF

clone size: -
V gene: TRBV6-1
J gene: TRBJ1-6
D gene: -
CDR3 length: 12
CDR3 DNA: TGTGCCAGCAGTCCCCGGCCTTCACCCCTCCACTTT
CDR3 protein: CASSPRPSPLHF

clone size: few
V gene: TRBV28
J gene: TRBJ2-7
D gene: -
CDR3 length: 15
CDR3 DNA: TGTGCCAGCAGTTTTTTCACTGGGGACTCCTACGAGCAGTACTTC
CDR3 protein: CASSFFTGDSYEQYF

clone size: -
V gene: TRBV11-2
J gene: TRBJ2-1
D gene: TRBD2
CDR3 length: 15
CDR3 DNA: TGTGCCAGCAGCTTAAACGGACTAGCATACAATGAGCAGTTCTTC
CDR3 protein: CASSLNGLAYNEQFF

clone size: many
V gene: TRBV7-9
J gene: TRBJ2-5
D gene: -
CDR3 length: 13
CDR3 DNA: TGTGCCAGCAGCTCAGGAATCCAAGAGACCCAGTACTTC
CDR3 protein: CASSSGIQETQYF

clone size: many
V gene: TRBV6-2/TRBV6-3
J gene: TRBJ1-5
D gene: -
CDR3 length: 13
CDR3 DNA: TGTGCCAGCAGTCTACAGGGCTATCAGCCCCAGCATTTT
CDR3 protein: CASSLQGYQPQHF

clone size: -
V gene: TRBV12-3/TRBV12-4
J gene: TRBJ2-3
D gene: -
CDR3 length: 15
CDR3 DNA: TGTGCCAGCAGTTTGGTCCGCAGGCCGGGAGATACGCAGTATTTT
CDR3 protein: CASSLVRRPGDTQYF

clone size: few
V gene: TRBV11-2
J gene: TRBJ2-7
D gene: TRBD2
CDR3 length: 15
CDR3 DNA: TGTGCCAGCAGCTTACAGACTAGCGGGACCTACGAGCAGTACTTC
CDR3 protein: CASSLQTSGTYEQYF

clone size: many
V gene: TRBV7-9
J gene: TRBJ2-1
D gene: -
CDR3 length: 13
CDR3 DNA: TGTGCCAGCAGCTTACCCCGACTTAATGAGCAGTTCTTC
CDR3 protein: CASSLPRLNEQFF

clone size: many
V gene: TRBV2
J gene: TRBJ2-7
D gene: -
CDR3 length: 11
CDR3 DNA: TGTGCCAGCAGTCAGGGTGTCGAGCAGTACTTC
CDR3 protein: CASSQGVEQYF

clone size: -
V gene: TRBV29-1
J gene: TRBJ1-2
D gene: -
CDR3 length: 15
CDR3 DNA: TGCAGCGTTGGGGTCGGGCAGGGCCTTAACTATGGCTACACCTTC
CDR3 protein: CSVGVGQGLNYGYTF

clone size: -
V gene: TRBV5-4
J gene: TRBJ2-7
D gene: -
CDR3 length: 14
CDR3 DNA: TGTGCCAGCAGCGGTGGACAACCGACCTACGAGCAGTACTTC
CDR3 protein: CASSGGQPTYEQYF

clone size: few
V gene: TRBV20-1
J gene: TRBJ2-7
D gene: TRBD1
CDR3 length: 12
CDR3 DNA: TGCAGTGCTGCCGGGACAGAGAGCTTTCAGTACTTC
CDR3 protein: CSAAGTESFQYF

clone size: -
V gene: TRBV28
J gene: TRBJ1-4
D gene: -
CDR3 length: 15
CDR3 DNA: TGTGCCAGCAGAACAGGGCCCCCAACTAATGAAAAACTGTTTTTT
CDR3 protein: CASRTGPPTNEKLFF

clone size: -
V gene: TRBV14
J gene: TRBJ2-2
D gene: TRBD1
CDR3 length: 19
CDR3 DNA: TGTGCCAGCAGCCAAGATTGGCCCCGGGACAGGGGAGGAACGTCGGAGCTGTTTTTT
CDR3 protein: CASSQDWPRDRGGTSELFF

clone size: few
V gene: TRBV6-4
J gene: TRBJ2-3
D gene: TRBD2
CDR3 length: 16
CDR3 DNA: TGTGCCAGCAGTGACGGCGCCAGCGGGGGTGCAGATACGCAGTATTTT
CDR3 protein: CASSDGASGGADTQYF

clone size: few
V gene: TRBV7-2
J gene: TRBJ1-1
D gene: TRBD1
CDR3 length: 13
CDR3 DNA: TGTGCCAGCAGCTTCACAGGGGGGGCTGAAGCTTTCTTT
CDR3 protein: CASSFTGGAEAFF

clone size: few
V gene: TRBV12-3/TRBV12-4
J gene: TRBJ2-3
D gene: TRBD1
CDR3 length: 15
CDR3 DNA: TGTGCCAGCAGTGTCGGACAGGGGAGGACAGATACGCAGTATTTT
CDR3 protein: CASSVGQGRTDTQYF

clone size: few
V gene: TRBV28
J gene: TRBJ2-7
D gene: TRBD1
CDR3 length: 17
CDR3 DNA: TGTGCCAGCAGTTTATGGAGGGGGCTACCACAGGCCTACGAGCAGTACTTC
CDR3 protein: CASSLWRGLPQAYEQYF

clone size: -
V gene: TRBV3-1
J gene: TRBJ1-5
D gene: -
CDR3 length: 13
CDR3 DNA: TGTGCCAGCAGCCGGACAGAGAATCAGCCCCAGCATTTT
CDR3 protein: CASSRTENQPQHF

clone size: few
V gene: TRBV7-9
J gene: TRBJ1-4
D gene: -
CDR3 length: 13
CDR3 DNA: TGTGCCAGCAGACGGGGCCAAGGGGAAAAACTGTTTTTT
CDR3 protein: CASRRGQGEKLFF

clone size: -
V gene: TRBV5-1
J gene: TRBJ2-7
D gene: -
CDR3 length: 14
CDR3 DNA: TGCGCCAGCAGACTGGGGACATATCCTACCGAGCAGTACTTC
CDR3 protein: CASRLGTYPTEQYF

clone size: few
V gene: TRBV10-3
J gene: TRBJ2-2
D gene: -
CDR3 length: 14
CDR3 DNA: TGTGCCATCATGGGCGATACTAACACCGGGGAGCTGTTTTTT
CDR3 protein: CAIMGDTNTGELFF

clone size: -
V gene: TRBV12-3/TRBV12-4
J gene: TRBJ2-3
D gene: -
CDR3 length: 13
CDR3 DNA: TGTGCCAGCAGTTCTAGCAATGCAGATACGCAGTATTTT
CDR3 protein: CASSSSNADTQYF

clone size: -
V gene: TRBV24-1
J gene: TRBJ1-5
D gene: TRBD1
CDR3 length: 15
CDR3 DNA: TGTGCCACCGGAGGGGGCAGGTATAGCAATCAGCCCCAGCATTTT
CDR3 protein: CATGGGRYSNQPQHF